This T cell receptor beta chain was recorded in a study of beta chain features in type 1 diabetes. Study-level information: Sorted cell examination encompassed roughly 98,000,000 cells across all samples.

General study points: When Type 1 diabetes patients were examined, their TCRB CDR3s proved moderately but significantly shorter in all four CD4+ subsets.

The study reverse transcribed the entire isolated RNA, so it sequenced expressed TCRB transcripts. Profiling relied on immunoSEQ multiplex PCR, and the TCRdb table lists in-frame clones only, not all of them. The table lists hundreds of thousands of clones, more than 13% of them singletons, with 0.035% to 0.045% in the top ten. The germline gives CDR1 LGHNA, CDR2 YSLEER. The V end was cut by 0 bases, the J end by 10 bases, with 13 bases between. This CDR3 is built from 15 residues. Concerning this clone itself: Its target is unknown.

Purities in excess of 95% were seen in all sorted populations. The V and J genes are TRBV4-3 and TRBJ2-6; maybe TRBD1 (6 bases). The sequence was collected from a man aged 18 to 29 with type 1 diabetes. Sequencing was carried out using naive CD4+ T cells from blood. The CDR3, as DNA: TGCGCCAGCAGCCAAGAGGGGGCTAAGGGAAACGTCCTGACTTTC. Its protein product is CASSQEGAKGNVLTF.